The 28 T cell receptor beta chains presented below share a single source sample, sequenced in a study of Tregs in tolerant kidney transplant recipients. Libraries were prepared by immunoSEQ multiplex PCR; TCRdb keeps only in-frame clonotypes and omits some of them. The sample shows 85,000 to 90,000 clones, around 90% of them seen only once. The sample comprised CD8+ T cells from blood. The source is a human donor in good health.

The chain couples TRBV6-1 to TRBJ2-1, with 9 bases identical to TRBD1. This CDR3 is built from 17 residues. In germline, CDR1 is MNHNS, CDR2 SASEGT. J lost 5 bases, V lost 2 bases, and 10 bases had no gene match. This CDR3 is CASSEIGTGWLNNEQFF. CDR3 DNA sequence: TGTGCCAGCAGTGAAATAGGGACAGGGTGGTTGAACAATGAGCAGTTCTTC.

The chain recombines TRBV15 with TRBJ1-6; 9 bases agree with TRBD1. The CDR3 sequence is 18 residues long. Germline trimming cut 0 bases from V and 4 bases from J; bases unmatched to any gene: 7. Germline values: CDR1 LNHNV, CDR2 YYDKDF (reference sequence). The CDR3 bases are TGTGCCACCAGCAGAGATCTGACAGGGGGAGAATATAATTCACCCCTCCACTTT. Protein: CATSRDLTGGEYNSPLHF.

The rearrangement uses TRBV7-9 and TRBJ2-6; tentatively, D is TRBD1 (6 bases). V lost 4 bases, J lost 0 bases, and 16 bases lay in between. The CDR3 sequence is 18 residues long. Germline CDR1 reads SEHNR; CDR2 reads FQNEAQ (reference sequence). DNA for the CDR3: TGTGCCAGCAGCTCAGCTAGGGACATAACCTCTGGGGCCAACGTCCTGACTTTC. Translating gives CASSSARDITSGANVLTF.

This clone has only one observation. The rearrangement uses TRBV7-9 and TRBJ2-4, with 7 positions matching TRBD1. CDR3 length: 18 amino acids. V gave up 4 bases and J gave up 1 base; unmatched junction bases: 13. Germline V gene lookup returns CDR1 SEHNR and CDR2 FQNEAQ (reference sequence). This chain's CDR3 is CASSSGTDPRTAKNIQYF. The CDR3 nucleotides read TGTGCCAGCAGCTCTGGGACAGACCCCAGGACGGCCAAAAACATTCAGTACTTC. Variable domain in full (rest from reference TRBV7-9 and TRBJ2-4): DTGVSQNPRHKITKRGQNVTFRCDPISEHNRLYWYRQTLGQGPEFLTYFQNEAQLEKSRLLSDRFSAERPKGSFSTLEIQRTEQGDSAMYLCASSSGTDPRTAKNIQYFGAGTRLSVL.

The rearrangement links TRBV6-5 to TRBJ1-1; D is uncertain. The CDR3 spans 16 residues. Germline values: CDR1 MNHEY, CDR2 SVGAGI. Deletions cut 0 bases from V and 6 bases from J, with 17 bases between. The CDR3 protein is CASSYSKTASRSEAFF. CDR3 nucleotides: TGTGCCAGCAGTTACTCGAAAACAGCGTCACGCTCTGAAGCTTTCTTT.

The chain has TRBV11-2 and TRBJ1-1; D might be TRBD1 (5 bases). This CDR3 has 13 residues. V lost 5 bases to trimming and J lost 4 bases, with 11 bases between them. Germline V gives CDR1 SGHAT, CDR2 FQNNGV. The CDR3: CASSPGRFTEAFF. The CDR3 nucleotides read TGTGCCAGCAGCCCGGGACGGTTCACTGAAGCTTTCTTT. The entire variable domain, with the rest obtained from reference TRBV11-2 and TRBJ1-1, is as follows: EAGVAQSPRYKIIEKRQSVAFWCNPISGHATLYWYQQILGQGPKLLIQFQNNGVVDDSQLPKDRFSAERLKGVDSTLKIQPAKLEDSAVYLCASSPGRFTEAFFGQGTRLTVV.

The V gene is TRBV30, the J gene TRBJ1-6, with D possibly matching TRBD1 (6 bases). Per germline, CDR1 GTSNPN and CDR2 SVGIG (reference sequence). V lost 1 base and J 7 bases, leaving 8 bases between the germline ends. The CDR3 has 13 amino acids. The CDR3 protein is CAWSGTENSPLHF. DNA of the CDR3: TGTGCCTGGAGTGGGACAGAGAATTCACCCCTCCACTTT.

The gene calls are TRBV30 and TRBJ2-2, with no clear D. V shed 4 bases and J shed 3 bases, with 6 bases lying between them. The CDR3 spans 12 residues. From germline, CDR1 is GTSNPN and CDR2 SVGIG (reference sequence). CDR3 amino acids: CAWNPHTGELFF. CDR3 DNA sequence: TGTGCCTGGAACCCTCACACCGGGGAGCTGTTTTTT.

This clone was observed a single time. J is TRBJ2-3 and V is TRBV5-6, with D perhaps matching TRBD2 (5 bases). Trimming shortened V by 1 base and J by 2 bases, and 11 bases separated the two germline ends. This CDR3 is 15 amino acids long. Per the germline V gene, CDR1 is SGHDT and CDR2 is YYEEEE. CDR3 residues: CASSLTLVITDTQYF. The CDR3 DNA reads as TGTGCCAGCAGCTTGACACTAGTCATCACAGATACGCAGTATTTT.

This chain uses TRBV9 with TRBJ2-7; 10 nucleotides match TRBD1. CDR3 size: 14 residues. Trimming took 2 bases from V and 6 from J; bases not matched to a gene: 5. From germline, CDR1 is SGDLS and CDR2 YYNGEE. The CDR3 DNA sequence: TGTGCCAGCAGCGTCGGGACAGGGGACGGCGAGCAGTACTTC. As protein: CASSVGTGDGEQYF. Using reference TRBV9 and TRBJ2-7 for the parts outside the CDR3, the full variable domain is DSGVTQTPKHLITATGQRVTLRCSPRSGDLSVYWYQQSLDQGLQFLIQYYNGEERAKGNILERFSAQQFPDLHSELNLSSLELGDSALYFCASSVGTGDGEQYFGPGTRLTVT.

This clone was detected once. The rearrangement uses TRBV29-1 and TRBJ1-1; no reliable D call. The V end lost 5 bases, the J end lost 4 bases, and 5 bases lay between the germline ends. This CDR3 comprises 10 residues. CDR1 SQVTM and CDR2 ANQGSEA come from the germline V gene. The CDR3 loop reads CSVYGTEAFF. DNA of the CDR3: TGCAGCGTTTACGGCACTGAAGCTTTCTTT. The whole variable domain, remainder taken from reference TRBV29-1 and TRBJ1-1, is SAVISQKPSRDICQRGTSLTIQCQVDSQVTMMFWYRQQPGQSLTLIATANQGSEATYESGFVIDKFPISRPNLTFSTLTVSNMSPEDSSIYLCSVYGTEAFFGQGTRLTVV.

This chain uses TRBV19 with TRBJ1-4, with D possibly being TRBD1 (6 bases). Germline CDR1 reads LNHDA; CDR2 reads SQIVND (reference sequence). Trimming pared 5 bases from V and 0 bases from J, leaving 7 bases between. This CDR3 region has 14 residues. CDR3 in DNA: TGTGCCAGTAGTTACAGGGCAACTAATGAAAAACTGTTTTTT. Its protein is CASSYRATNEKLFF.

J is TRBJ1-1 and V is TRBV15, with D uncertain. The CDR3 is 18 residues long. CDR1 is LNHNV and CDR2 is YYDKDF in the germline V gene (reference sequence). V was trimmed by 3 bases and J by 3 bases, leaving 23 bases between them. The CDR3 loop reads CATSRVLLGGMGDTEAFF. CDR3 DNA: TGTGCCACCAGCAGGGTTCTGTTAGGTGGTATGGGTGACACTGAAGCTTTCTTT.

This chain joins TRBV18 and TRBJ1-1; 11 bases map to TRBD1. CDR1 KGHSH and CDR2 LQKENI come from the germline V gene. V dropped 0 bases and J dropped 3; count of bases not matched to a gene: 6. The CDR3 loop spans 17 amino acids. CDR3 residues: CASSPPDRGRSDTEAFF. The CDR3 DNA reads TGTGCCAGCTCACCACCGGACAGGGGGCGTTCGGACACTGAAGCTTTCTTT.

The chain recombines TRBV4-2 with TRBJ2-4, with D maybe TRBD1 (5 bases). The V gene lost 1 base and the J gene lost 1 base, with 11 bases spanning the gap. This CDR3 spans 16 amino acids. Germline values: CDR1 LGHNA, CDR2 YNFKEQ. CDR3 loop: CASSQAQADAKNIQYF. CDR3 nucleotide sequence: TGTGCCAGCAGCCAAGCACAGGCGGATGCCAAAAACATTCAGTACTTC.

The chain joins TRBV6-5 to TRBJ1-6; D unresolved. Germline assignment: CDR1 MNHEY and CDR2 SVGAGI. The CDR3 covers 15 residues. Trimming stripped 0 bases from V and 8 bases from J, with 11 bases between. Here the CDR3 DNA reads TGTGCCAGCAGTTACTCTATAACAACTGATTCACCCCTCCACTTT. It yields the protein CASSYSITTDSPLHF.

The V gene is TRBV7-2, the J gene TRBJ1-4, with D hard to call. The CDR3 covers 15 residues. Trimming removed 2 bases from V and 6 bases from J, with 13 bases in between. Germline CDR1 reads SGHTA; CDR2 reads FQGNSA. The CDR3 loop is CASSLLAELDEKLFF. CDR3 bases: TGTGCCAGCAGCTTACTTGCAGAGCTGGATGAAAAACTGTTTTTT.

The chain links TRBV5-5 to TRBJ2-5; the D gene is possibly TRBD2 (6 bases). Trimming stripped 4 bases from V and 1 base from J, with 14 bases between. In germline, CDR1 is SGHKS, CDR2 YYEKEE (reference sequence). This CDR3 region has 15 residues. The CDR3: CASSPRDWVQETQYF. CDR3 sequence (DNA): TGTGCCAGCAGCCCACGGGACTGGGTCCAAGAGACCCAGTACTTC. Full variable domain (missing parts from reference TRBV5-5 and TRBJ2-5): DAGVTQSPTHLIKTRGQQVTLRCSPISGHKSVSWYQQVLGQGPQFIFQYYEKEERGRGNFPDRFSARQFPNYSSELNVNALLLGDSALYLCASSPRDWVQETQYFGPGTRLLVL.

The chain uses TRBV7-9 and TRBJ1-5; no firm D call. The germline V gene encodes CDR1 SEHNR and CDR2 FQNEAQ (reference sequence). The length of the CDR3 is 15 residues. V shed 0 bases and J shed 6 bases, with 12 bases lying between them. Written as DNA, the CDR3 is TGTGCCAGCAGCTTAGCTGGGGAGGCCCCTCAGCCCCAGCATTTT. This encodes CASSLAGEAPQPQHF.

This clone was detected once. The chain has TRBV11-2 and TRBJ1-2; 9 nucleotides align to TRBD1. CDR3 length equals 14 residues. The junction had 1 base not matched to a gene; V was cut back by 2 bases and J by 3 bases. Germline V gives CDR1 SGHAT, CDR2 FQNNGV. CDR3 protein: CASSLWTGDYGYTF. For the CDR3, the DNA is TGTGCCAGCAGCTTATGGACAGGGGACTATGGCTACACCTTC.

This clone was observed once. The gene calls are TRBV5-4 and TRBJ2-7; no reliable D call. In germline, CDR1 is SGHNT, CDR2 YYREEE (reference sequence). The CDR3 extends over 14 amino acids. The V gene lost 2 bases and the J gene lost 0 bases, with 9 bases spanning the gap. The CDR3 spells CASSFTPSSYEQYF. For the CDR3, the DNA is TGTGCCAGCAGCTTCACACCGAGCTCCTACGAGCAGTACTTC.

The rearrangement uses TRBV5-1 and TRBJ1-2; possible D gene TRBD1, 5 bases. The CDR3 sequence is 15 residues long. V lost 0 bases to trimming and J lost 5 bases, with 14 bases between them. CDR1 SGHRS and CDR2 YFSETQ come from the germline V gene. The CDR3 nucleotides are TGCGCCAGCAGCTTGGGGGGCCCTACGCGGTATGGCTACACCTTC. Its translation: CASSLGGPTRYGYTF.

V is TRBV2 and J is TRBJ2-7; 7 bases map to TRBD2. Germline loops: CDR1 SNHLY, CDR2 FYNNEI. The CDR3 is 14 amino acids. Trimming cost V 2 bases and J 4 bases; bases outside gene matches: 5. The CDR3 nucleotides read TGTGCCAGCAGTGAAAGGAGCGGGACGTACGAGCAGTACTTC. This encodes CASSERSGTYEQYF.

V and J are TRBV7-9 and TRBJ2-7; 7 bases fit TRBD2. Trimming took 1 base from V and 3 from J; bases not matched to a gene: 6. This CDR3 has 15 residues. CDR1 is SEHNR and CDR2 is FQNEAQ in the germline V gene (reference sequence). The CDR3 coding sequence is TGTGCCAGCAGCTTAGAGGCTAGCGGATACTACGAGCAGTACTTC. This translates into CASSLEASGYYEQYF.

About this clone itself: An end of the junction differs from the germline gene, which may be a read error. The chain links TRBV6-1 to TRBJ1-2; maybe TRBD1 (5 bases). Germline assignment: CDR1 MNHNS and CDR2 SASEGT. This CDR3 contains 9 residues. The CDR3, as DNA: TGTGCCAGCAGTGAAGGCAGGGTTTTC. As protein: CASSEGRVF.

The chain uses TRBV27 and TRBJ1-2; D is ambiguous. Trimming cost V 2 bases and J 7 bases, with 14 bases left between them. Germline V gives CDR1 MNHEY, CDR2 SMNVEV (reference sequence). This CDR3 is built from 14 residues. The CDR3: CASSLSKGSGGYTF. The DNA for the CDR3 is TGTGCCAGCAGTTTAAGTAAGGGCTCTGGTGGCTACACCTTC.

This clone has more than one count but fewer than ten. CDR3 loop: CASSDHLAGPNEQFF. CDR3 nucleotide sequence: TGTGCCAGCAGTGACCATCTAGCGGGACCCAATGAGCAGTTCTTC. J is TRBJ2-1 and V is TRBV6-4; TRBD2 matches 9 bases. The CDR3 totals 15 residues. Germline values: CDR1 MRHNA, CDR2 SNTAGT. V was pared by 2 bases and J by 6 bases, with 5 bases of the junction left unmatched.

This chain connects TRBV2 to TRBJ2-2; 9 bases are a match to TRBD2. The ends lost 9 bases at V and 0 bases at J; junction bases unmatched: 5. Germline V lookup: CDR1 SNHLY, CDR2 FYNNEI. The CDR3 totals 15 residues. The CDR3 reads CARRSGRTNTGELFF. For the CDR3, the DNA is TGTGCCAGGAGAAGCGGGAGGACGAACACCGGGGAGCTGTTTTTT.